Below, 25 T cell receptor beta chains from the same sample are listed, as sequenced in a study of CD8+CD57+ T cells in acquired aplastic anemia. The template used for profiling TCR beta VDJ and CDR3 was genomic DNA. TCRdb reprocessed the reads with MiXCR, giving one entry per CDR3 protein. The sample has about 190,000 distinct CDR3 sequences, roughly half seen once; the top ten hold 15% to 20%. Sequenced material: sorted CD4+, CD8+, or CD8+CD57+ T cells (not recorded which) from PBMCs. Receptors were obtained from a human donor in good health, serving as a control.

At least ten counts were recorded for this clonotype. The V gene is TRBV11-2, the J gene TRBJ2-1; 7 nucleotides line up with TRBD1. The germline gives CDR1 SGHAT, CDR2 FQNNGV. The length of the CDR3 is 14 residues. Trimming removed 0 bases from V and 14 bases from J; junction bases left unmatched: 10. CDR3: CASSLDLGRTGKFF. The CDR3, as DNA: TGTGCCAGCAGCTTAGATCTCGGCAGGACAGGAAAGTTCTTC.

This clonotype was seen once. The chain combines TRBV7-2 with TRBJ2-5; D ambiguous. Germline lookup yields CDR1 SGHTA and CDR2 FQGNSA. The CDR3 consists of 12 residues. V lost 8 bases, J lost 3 bases, and 10 bases lay in between. The CDR3 DNA reads TGTGCCAGCCCCCGTAGTGAAGAGACCCAGTACTTC. This codes for CASPRSEETQYF.

This rearrangement joins TRBV10-1 to TRBJ2-2; D is perhaps TRBD1 (6 bases). The CDR3 is 14 amino acids. Deletions cut 6 bases from V and 3 bases from J, with 11 bases between. Germline V gene lookup returns CDR1 WNHNN and CDR2 SYGVQD (reference sequence). CDR3 DNA: TGCGCCAGCAGACACAGGGAACACACCGGGGAGCTGTTTTTT. Protein sequence: CASRHREHTGELFF.

This sequence joins TRBV19 and TRBJ1-1; 9 bases fit TRBD1. Germline CDR1 reads LNHDA; CDR2 reads SQIVND (reference sequence). The CDR3 has 14 amino acids. V was pared by 4 bases and J by 6 bases, with 6 bases of the junction left unmatched. The CDR3, as DNA: TGTGCCAGTAGTAGCCAGACAGGGGGTTCTGAAGCTTTCTTT. It encodes CASSSQTGGSEAFF. The whole variable domain, remainder taken from reference TRBV19 and TRBJ1-1, is DGGITQSPKYLFRKEGQNVTLSCEQNLNHDAMYWYRQDPGQGLRLIYYSQIVNDFQKGDIAEGYSVSREKKESFPLTVTSAQKNPTAFYLCASSSQTGGSEAFFGQGTRLTVV.

This clonotype occurred many times. The chain carries TRBV2 and TRBJ1-6, with TRBD1 identical over 7 bases. Trimming cost V 6 bases and J 5 bases; bases outside gene matches: 7. CDR3 length equals 15 residues. Germline assignment: CDR1 SNHLY and CDR2 FYNNEI. CDR3 residues: CASREQGTDNSPLHF. The CDR3 DNA follows: TGTGCCAGCAGAGAACAGGGGACGGATAATTCACCCCTCCACTTT.

This clonotype occurred many times. The chain uses TRBV2 and TRBJ1-2; 8 bases are a match to TRBD1. This CDR3 region has 15 residues. Germline CDR1 SNHLY, CDR2 FYNNEI. Trimming removed 9 bases from V and 2 bases from J; junction bases left unmatched: 11. The CDR3 region has the DNA TGTGCCAGTTCATTAGGACAGGGAAACAACTATGGCTACACCTTC. It is translated as CASSLGQGNNYGYTF.

This clonotype turned up a few times. A junction end diverges from the germline sequence, so it may reflect a read error. The chain carries TRBV6-1 and TRBJ2-3; D might be TRBD1 (5 bases). CDR1 is MNHNS and CDR2 is SASEGT in the germline V gene. CDR3 length equals 15 residues. The CDR3 bases are TGTACCAGCAGTGGACGACAGACCAACACAGATACGCAGTATTTT. It yields the protein CTSSGRQTNTDTQYF.

The sample holds many counts of this clonotype. V usage is TRBV14 and J usage is TRBJ1-4; D uncertain. Trimming took 0 bases from V and 11 from J, leaving 10 bases between them. The CDR3 loop spans 13 amino acids. CDR1 and CDR2 from the germline V gene are SGHDN and FVKESK. The CDR3 nucleotides read TGTGCCAGCAGCCAAGATCTTTTGGGGAAACTGTTTTTT. Translation gives CASSQDLLGKLFF.

This chain links TRBV18 with TRBJ2-1; unclear D gene. Per germline, CDR1 KGHSH and CDR2 LQKENI. The CDR3 runs to 13 residues. Between the trimmed V and J ends, which lost 3 bases and 4 bases, there was a span of 7 bases. The CDR3 sequence: CASSPPGYNEQFF. The CDR3, as DNA: TGTGCCAGCTCACCCCCAGGTTACAATGAGCAGTTCTTC.

This clonotype has at least ten counts. This chain joins TRBV5-1 and TRBJ2-3, with D perhaps TRBD1 or TRBD2 (6 bases each). Looked up from germline, CDR1 is SGHRS and CDR2 is YFSETQ. The CDR3 is 16 residues long. The V gene lost 0 bases and the J gene lost 3 bases, with 14 bases spanning the gap. CDR3 in DNA: TGCGCCAGCAGCTTGGGGAGGGACATTTCAACAGATACGCAGTATTTT. Encoded protein: CASSLGRDISTDTQYF.

This clonotype has a single count. This chain uses TRBV7-6 with TRBJ1-2; 8 bases map to TRBD1. V was clipped by 1 base and J by 7 bases; unmatched bases: 8. Per germline, CDR1 SGHVS and CDR2 FNYEAQ. CDR3 length: 15 amino acids. The DNA of the CDR3 is TGTGCCAGCAGCTTAGGGGAGACAGGGGCTAGTGGCTACACCTTC. Its protein is CASSLGETGASGYTF.

The count of this clonotype is one. One junction end disagrees with the germline gene, perhaps due to a read error. The chain combines TRBV2 with TRBJ2-7; D uncertain. Germline V lookup: CDR1 SNHLY, CDR2 FYNNEI. This CDR3 has 12 amino acids. The CDR3 DNA reads TGTGCCAACAGAGGCAGCTCCTACGAGCAGCACTTC. It specifies CANRGSSYEQHF.

This clonotype came up a few times. The V gene is TRBV9, the J gene TRBJ2-7; 7 positions agree with TRBD1. The V gene end was trimmed by 0 bases and the J gene end by 2 bases; junction bases not matched to a gene: 2. The CDR3 runs to 14 residues. Germline CDR1 and CDR2: SGDLS and YYNGEE. Here the CDR3 DNA reads TGTGCCAGCAGCGTAGACGGGACAGCCTACGAGCAGTACTTC. Its protein is CASSVDGTAYEQYF.

This clonotype has at least ten counts. The rearrangement links TRBV6-5 to TRBJ1-6, with 9 bases that match TRBD1. Per the germline V gene, CDR1 is MNHEY and CDR2 is SVGAGI. The V gene end was trimmed by 2 bases and the J gene end by 4 bases; junction bases not matched to a gene: 9. The CDR3 sequence is 18 residues long. CDR3 bases: TGTGCCAGCAGTTACATGGTCAGCGGGACAGGGTATAATTCACCCCTCCACTTT. Residues: CASSYMVSGTGYNSPLHF.

This chain connects TRBV2 to TRBJ2-3; D possibly corresponds to TRBD2 (7 bases). Trimming removed 3 bases from V and 5 bases from J, with 12 bases in between. Germline V gene sequence: CDR1 SNHLY, CDR2 FYNNEI. The CDR3 is 14 residues long. CDR3 in amino acids: CASSEGRGVDTQYF. The CDR3 DNA follows: TGTGCCAGCAGTGAGGGGAGGGGGGTAGATACGCAGTATTTT.

The CDR3 DNA follows: TGTGCCAGCAGCGTAGGGGTAGCGGGGGATGAGCAGTTCTTC. Residues: CASSVGVAGDEQFF. The V and J genes are TRBV9 and TRBJ2-5; 9 nucleotides match TRBD2. The end of the DNA fits TRBJ2-1 better, so the J call may be wrong. The CDR3 length is 14 residues. CDR1 is SGDLS, CDR2 YYNGEE, per germline.

The chain recombines TRBV7-9 with TRBJ2-3; 13 bases are shared with TRBD2. This CDR3 region has 16 residues. V shed 2 bases and J 2 bases; nucleotides not matched to a gene: 1. Germline-derived CDR1 and CDR2 are SEHNR and FQNEAQ (reference sequence). The CDR3 loop reads CASSLTSGRATDTQYF. CDR3 bases: TGTGCCAGCAGCTTAACTAGCGGGAGGGCCACAGATACGCAGTATTTT.

This clonotype has a count of ten or more. The rearrangement joins TRBV11-2 to TRBJ2-7; 10 nucleotides align to TRBD1. The CDR3 extends over 15 amino acids. The germline V gene has CDR1 SGHAT and CDR2 FQNNGV. The V and J ends lost 1 base and 3 bases, in that order; junction bases with no gene match: 3. CDR3 residues: CASSLVGQGSYEQYF. The CDR3 DNA follows: TGTGCCAGCAGCTTAGTGGGACAGGGGAGCTACGAGCAGTACTTC.

This clonotype came up many times. The V gene is TRBV7-2, the J gene TRBJ1-2; TRBD1 matches 8 bases. The length of the CDR3 is 13 residues. Germline CDR1 SGHTA, CDR2 FQGNSA. The V and J ends lost 2 bases and 8 bases, in that order; junction bases with no gene match: 4. CDR3: CASSLRTGQGYTF. The CDR3 DNA is TGTGCCAGCAGCTTAAGGACAGGGCAAGGCTACACCTTC.

This clonotype was seen at least ten times. The rearrangement uses TRBV5-1 and TRBJ2-3, with no clear D. Germline V gives CDR1 SGHRS, CDR2 YFSETQ. This CDR3 has 14 amino acids. V was pared by 4 bases and J by 1 base, with 10 bases between. The CDR3 protein is CASSGLGGTDTQYF. CDR3 bases: TGCGCCAGCAGCGGGCTGGGCGGCACAGATACGCAGTATTTT.

The V call is TRBV10-3, the J call TRBJ2-1; TRBD2 matches at 8 bases. This CDR3 contains 14 residues. In germline, CDR1 is ENHRY, CDR2 SYGVKD. V shed 3 bases and J 7 bases; nucleotides not matched to a gene: 5. CDR3 loop: CAISDVAGWNEQFF. CDR3 sequence (DNA): TGTGCCATCAGTGACGTAGCGGGGTGGAATGAGCAGTTCTTC.

J is TRBJ1-1 and V is TRBV5-1, with D possibly matching TRBD1 (5 bases). Trimming shortened V by 1 base and J by 4 bases, and 14 bases separated the two germline ends. CDR1 and CDR2 from the germline V gene are SGHRS and YFSETQ. There are 15 residues in the CDR3. The CDR3 DNA is TGCGCCAGCAGCTTGTCCGGGGGAGGGGCCACTGAAGCTTTCTTT. This sequence encodes CASSLSGGGATEAFF.

CDR3 loop: CATSRTAWGADIGNTIYF. CDR3 nucleotide sequence: TGTGCCACCAGCAGGACAGCTTGGGGGGCTGACATCGGAAACACCATATATTTT. The chain recombines TRBV15 with TRBJ1-3, with D possibly being TRBD1 (6 bases). Germline CDR1 is LNHNV and CDR2 is YYDKDF (reference sequence). The CDR3 is 18 residues long. V gave up 3 bases and J gave up 4 bases, with 22 bases separating them. Full variable domain (rest looked up from reference TRBV15 and TRBJ1-3): DAMVIQNPRYQVTQFGKPVTLSCSQTLNHNVMYWYQQKSSQAPKLLFHYYDKDFNNEADTPDNFQSRRPNTSFCFLDIRSPGLGDTAMYLCATSRTAWGADIGNTIYFGEGSWLTVV.

CDR3 region: CASKEQEGYNSPLHF. The CDR3 bases are TGTGCCAGCAAGGAGCAGGAGGGCTATAATTCACCCCTCCACTTT. This sequence joins TRBV2 and TRBJ1-6; D ambiguous. The CDR3 has 15 amino acids. Germline V gives CDR1 SNHLY, CDR2 FYNNEI. Trimming took 7 bases from V and 3 from J, leaving 13 bases between them.

CDR3 nucleotide sequence: TGTGCCAGCAGTGAAAGGGGGACAGGGATCTACGAGCAGTACGTC. Its protein is CASSERGTGIYEQYV. V and J are TRBV2 and TRBJ2-7; 9 bases agree with TRBD1. Germline V lookup: CDR1 SNHLY, CDR2 FYNNEI. There are 15 residues in the CDR3. V gave up 2 bases and J gave up 3 bases; unmatched junction bases: 5.